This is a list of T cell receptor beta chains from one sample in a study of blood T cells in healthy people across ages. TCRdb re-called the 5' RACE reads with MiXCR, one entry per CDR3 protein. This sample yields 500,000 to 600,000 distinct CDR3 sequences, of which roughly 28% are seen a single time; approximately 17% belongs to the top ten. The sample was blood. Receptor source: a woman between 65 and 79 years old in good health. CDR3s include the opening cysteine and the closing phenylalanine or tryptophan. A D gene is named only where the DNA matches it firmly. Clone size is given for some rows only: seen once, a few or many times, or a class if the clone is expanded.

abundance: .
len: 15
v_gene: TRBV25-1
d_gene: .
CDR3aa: CASSDYPGGGNTIYF

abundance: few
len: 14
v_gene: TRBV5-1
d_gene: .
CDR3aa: CATPLALLTDTQYF

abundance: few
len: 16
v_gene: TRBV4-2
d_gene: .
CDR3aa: CASSPDFSPSYNEQFF

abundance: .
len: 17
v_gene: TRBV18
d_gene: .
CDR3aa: CASSPRESGSGANVLTF

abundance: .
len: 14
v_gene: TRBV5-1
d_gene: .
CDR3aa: CASSLDKGTWEQYF

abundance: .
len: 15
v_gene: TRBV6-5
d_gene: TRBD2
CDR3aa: CASRELAGEQETQYF

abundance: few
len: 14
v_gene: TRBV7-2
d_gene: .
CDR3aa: CASRQNSGANVLTF

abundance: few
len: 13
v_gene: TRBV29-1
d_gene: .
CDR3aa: CSVGAALSRGYTF

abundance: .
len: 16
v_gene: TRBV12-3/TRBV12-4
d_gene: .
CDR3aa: CASSLGTSAGANVLTF

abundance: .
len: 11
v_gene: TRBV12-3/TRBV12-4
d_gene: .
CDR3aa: CASSSTSPLHF

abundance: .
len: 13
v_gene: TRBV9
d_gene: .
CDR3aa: CASSVGGSTEAFF

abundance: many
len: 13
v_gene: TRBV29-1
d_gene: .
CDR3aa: CSVERGSQETQYF

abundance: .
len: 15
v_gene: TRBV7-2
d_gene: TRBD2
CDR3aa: CASSVSGSRRNEQFF

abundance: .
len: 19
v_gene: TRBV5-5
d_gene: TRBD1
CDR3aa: CASKDDLRTGRATNEKLFF

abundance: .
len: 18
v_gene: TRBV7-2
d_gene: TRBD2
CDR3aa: CASSLGTTGGTGGYEQYF

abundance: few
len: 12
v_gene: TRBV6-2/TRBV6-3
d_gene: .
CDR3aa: CASSAGGQPQHF